The 31 T cell receptor beta chains in this list originate from one sample, sequenced in a study of chemoradiotherapy in HPV16-positive cancers. Measured with immunoSEQ multiplex PCR; TCRdb has only the in-frame clones, and not every one. This table has some 14,000 clones, about two thirds appearing once. The material was obtained from a patient who underwent chemoradiotherapy. These receptors came from a human donor with HPV-associated anogenital cancer.

The chain has TRBV2 and TRBJ1-6, with a possible D match to TRBD1 (6 bases). There are 14 residues in the CDR3. V lost 5 bases to trimming and J lost 8 bases, with 13 bases between them. Germline loops: CDR1 SNHLY, CDR2 FYNNEI. The CDR3 region is CASSLPDSYSPLHF. DNA of the CDR3: TGTGCCAGCAGTCTACCGGACAGTTATTCACCCCTCCACTTT.

CDR3 coding DNA: TGTGCCAGCAGTGGGTCGGGGGCCCATCAGCCCCAGCATTTT. Amino acids: CASSGSGAHQPQHF. The chain carries TRBV6-5 and TRBJ1-5, with a possible D match to TRBD1 (6 bases). V lost 5 bases to trimming and J lost 5 bases, with 13 bases between them. The germline gives CDR1 MNHEY, CDR2 SVGAGI. The CDR3 extends over 14 amino acids.

The chain carries TRBV27 and TRBJ2-1; D is unclear. Germline CDR1 and CDR2: MNHEY and SMNVEV (reference sequence). The CDR3 has 13 residues. Deletions cut 3 bases from V and 13 bases from J, with 16 bases between. CDR3 DNA sequence: TGTGCCAGCAGTTTCCCCGGTTCCGCCTACCAGTTCTTC. This codes for CASSFPGSAYQFF.

The gene calls are TRBV5-1 and TRBJ2-5; D tentatively fits TRBD1 or TRBD2 (5 bases each). The germline gives CDR1 SGHRS, CDR2 YFSETQ. The CDR3 consists of 14 residues. V lost 5 bases and J 1 base, leaving 12 bases between the germline ends. The CDR3 bases are TGCGCCAGCAGGCTCGGGACCCTCCAAGAGACCCAGTACTTC. Its protein is CASRLGTLQETQYF.

This clone was seen a single time. The chain employs TRBV10-2 and TRBJ1-3; maybe TRBD1 (6 bases). Germline CDR1 WSHSY, CDR2 SAAADI. V was trimmed by 6 bases and J by 0 bases, leaving 12 bases between them. The CDR3 totals 15 residues. The CDR3 DNA reads TGCGCCAGCAGGGAGACAGGTCCCTCTGGAAACACCATATATTTT. Residues: CASRETGPSGNTIYF.

On this clone: Mismatch with germline at one junction end may stem from a read error. CDR3 protein: CASRSLDRVGYGYTF. The CDR3, as DNA: TGTGCAAGTAGATCTCTGGACAGGGTGGGATATGGCTACACCTTC. This chain links TRBV19 with TRBJ1-2; 8 bases agree with TRBD1. CDR1 is LNHDA and CDR2 is SQIVND in the germline V gene (reference sequence). The CDR3 loop spans 15 amino acids.

This clone has a handful of counts. The DNA for the CDR3 is TGCGCCAGCAGCTTGACTGGATACAATGAGCAGTTCTTC. Amino acid sequence: CASSLTGYNEQFF. The rearrangement uses TRBV5-1 and TRBJ2-1; no clear D gene. This CDR3 spans 13 amino acids. Germline CDR1 and CDR2: SGHRS and YFSETQ. Trimming took 1 base from V and 4 from J, leaving 6 bases between them.

The V gene is TRBV7-2, the J gene TRBJ2-5; 9 bases align to TRBD2. The germline V gene encodes CDR1 SGHTA and CDR2 FQGNSA. CDR3 length: 15 residues. Losses at the gene ends were 4 bases for V and 1 base for J; bases not matched to a gene: 4. CDR3 nucleotide sequence: TGTGCCAGCAGCTCCCTAGCGGGACTCCAAGAGACCCAGTACTTC. It encodes CASSSLAGLQETQYF.

The chain has TRBV30 and TRBJ2-7; 8 bases line up with TRBD1. Germline CDR1 GTSNPN, CDR2 SVGIG (reference sequence). J gave up 4 bases and V 1 base, and 6 bases lay outside the gene matches. The CDR3 loop spans 14 amino acids. The CDR3 loop is CAWSADRAFYEQYF. In DNA form, the CDR3 reads TGTGCCTGGAGTGCGGACAGGGCGTTTTACGAGCAGTACTTC.

The chain has TRBV2 and TRBJ1-2; maybe TRBD1 (6 bases). This CDR3 has 12 amino acids. Trimming cost V 5 bases and J 5 bases, with 9 bases left between them. Germline lookup yields CDR1 SNHLY and CDR2 FYNNEI. The CDR3 here is CASSSGAYGYTF. Written as DNA, the CDR3 is TGTGCCAGCAGTTCGGGGGCGTATGGCTACACCTTC. Filled out from reference TRBV2 and TRBJ1-2, the complete variable domain reads EPEVTQTPSHQVTQMGQEVILRCVPISNHLYFYWYRQILGQKVEFLVSFYNNEISEKSEIFDDQFSVERPDGSNFTLKIRSTKLEDSAMYFCASSSGAYGYTFGSGTRLTVV.

V usage is TRBV27 and J usage is TRBJ2-1; tentative D call: TRBD2 (6 bases). Trimming removed 7 bases from V and 3 bases from J, with 13 bases in between. Germline values: CDR1 MNHEY, CDR2 SMNVEV (reference sequence). The CDR3 sequence is 14 residues long. The CDR3 is CASKTRGFYNEQFF. The CDR3 nucleotides read TGTGCCAGCAAGACTAGAGGCTTCTACAATGAGCAGTTCTTC.

The chain has TRBV18 and TRBJ1-1, with D hard to call. Germline loops: CDR1 KGHSH, CDR2 LQKENI. Trimming took off 2 bases at V and 0 bases at J, with 4 bases between the two ends. The length of the CDR3 is 13 residues. The CDR3 nucleotides are TGTGCCAGCTCACCAGGAGTGAACACTGAAGCTTTCTTT. This codes for CASSPGVNTEAFF.

This rearrangement joins TRBV5-4 to TRBJ2-2, with 8 positions matching TRBD1. The CDR3 is 16 residues long. Germline V gives CDR1 SGHNT, CDR2 YYREEE (reference sequence). With 4 bases clipped from V and 5 bases from J, the junction kept 10 bases outside the gene matches. The CDR3 loop is CASSPGGTGYTGELFF. CDR3 coding DNA: TGTGCCAGCAGCCCAGGGGGCACCGGCTATACCGGGGAGCTGTTTTTT. Based on the CDR3 plus reference TRBV5-4 and TRBJ2-2, the full variable domain is ETGVTQSPTHLIKTRGQQVTLRCSSQSGHNTVSWYQQALGQGPQFIFQYYREEENGRGNFPPRFSGLQFPNYSSELNVNALELDDSALYLCASSPGGTGYTGELFFGEGSRLTVL.

This chain connects TRBV4-1 to TRBJ2-2; 14 bases agree with TRBD2. Germline V gene data show CDR1 as MGHRA and CDR2 as YSYEKL. With V trimmed by 4 bases and J by 5 bases, 3 bases remained unmatched. This CDR3 comprises 16 residues. The CDR3 region is CASSPGTSGGTGELFF. The CDR3 region has the DNA TGCGCCAGCAGCCCTGGGACTAGCGGGGGTACCGGGGAGCTGTTTTTT.

The chain joins TRBV5-1 to TRBJ1-2; TRBD1 aligns across 7 bases. Germline CDR1 SGHRS, CDR2 YFSETQ. The CDR3 spans 13 residues. V was pared by 3 bases and J by 3 bases, with 2 bases of the junction left unmatched. The CDR3 DNA reads TGCGCCAGCAGCTCGACAGGGCACTATGGCTACACCTTC. It is translated as CASSSTGHYGYTF.

The chain combines TRBV28 with TRBJ2-5; 8 bases are shared with TRBD1. Unmatched junction bases numbered 2, after V lost 6 bases and J lost 2 bases. The germline CDR1 and CDR2 sequences are MDHEN and SYDVKM. This CDR3 is 13 amino acids long. For the CDR3, the DNA is TGTGCCAGCAGCCGGACAGGGCAAGAGACCCAGTACTTC. Residues: CASSRTGQETQYF.

The chain couples TRBV7-2 to TRBJ1-1; D gene ambiguous. The CDR3 is 14 amino acids. Trimming stripped 1 base from V and 3 bases from J, with 9 bases between. CDR1 SGHTA and CDR2 FQGNSA come from the germline V gene. DNA of the CDR3: TGTGCCAGCAGCTTAGGGGCAGCGTACACTGAAGCTTTCTTT. Translating gives CASSLGAAYTEAFF.

The gene calls are TRBV11-2 and TRBJ1-6; no clear D. This CDR3 spans 14 amino acids. Germline CDR1 is SGHAT and CDR2 is FQNNGV. The ends were cut back, 1 base at V and 6 bases at J, with 7 bases in the middle. CDR3 nucleotide sequence: TGTGCCAGCAGCTTAGTGGAGATTAATTCACCCCTCCACTTT. Its translation is CASSLVEINSPLHF.

The rearrangement uses TRBV10-3 and TRBJ1-3, with no clear D. This CDR3 spans 12 amino acids. The V gene lost 6 bases and the J gene lost 4 bases, with 7 bases spanning the gap. The germline CDR1 and CDR2 sequences are ENHRY and SYGVKD. In DNA, the CDR3 is TGTGCCATCAGATCACAGGGAAACACCATATATTTT. Its protein is CAIRSQGNTIYF.

The chain links TRBV19 to TRBJ1-1; TRBD1 is a possible D gene (5 bases). The V end was cut by 5 bases, the J end by 1 base, with 14 bases between. The CDR3 covers 15 residues. Per the germline V gene, CDR1 is LNHDA and CDR2 is SQIVND (reference sequence). CDR3 in amino acids: CASSWVGAANTEAFF. In DNA form, the CDR3 reads TGTGCCAGTAGTTGGGTTGGGGCCGCGAACACTGAAGCTTTCTTT.

About this clone itself: One end of the junction varies from germline; a read error may be responsible. The J gene is TRBJ2-5, the V gene TRBV18; 10 nucleotides agree with TRBD2. This CDR3 contains 15 residues. Per germline, CDR1 KGHSH and CDR2 LQKENI. The chain's CDR3 is CASAPPGTSVETQYF. As DNA, the CDR3 is TGTGCCAGCGCACCTCCGGGGACTAGCGTGGAGACCCAGTACTTC. Based on the CDR3 plus reference TRBV18 and TRBJ2-5, the full variable domain is NAGVMQNPRHLVRRRGQEARLRCSPMKGHSHVYWYRQLPEEGLKFMVYLQKENIIDESGMPKERFSAEFPKEGPSILRIQQVVRGDSAAYFCASAPPGTSVETQYFGPGTRLLVL.

V gene TRBV30 combines with J gene TRBJ1-1, with D possibly TRBD1 on 6 matching bases. Trimming removed 0 bases at V and 14 bases at J, with 16 bases between. The CDR3 loop spans 12 amino acids. Germline CDR1 GTSNPN, CDR2 SVGIG (reference sequence). The DNA of the CDR3 is TGTGCCTGGAGTGTAAAAGGACAGAGGGGGTTCTTT. Amino acids: CAWSVKGQRGFF.

The V gene is TRBV30, the J gene TRBJ2-4, with TRBD2 identical over 15 bases. The germline V gene has CDR1 GTSNPN and CDR2 SVGIG (reference sequence). The CDR3 sequence is 19 residues long. Trimming cost V 4 bases and J 6 bases; bases outside gene matches: 16. Written as DNA, the CDR3 is TGTGCCTGGATGCTTGGACTAGCGGGGGGGGCAGTGCGTGGAAACATTCAGTACTTC. It specifies CAWMLGLAGGAVRGNIQYF.

The genes are TRBV6-4 and TRBJ2-2, with D unresolved. Germline CDR1 and CDR2: MRHNA and SNTAGT. V was shortened by 5 bases and J by 5 bases, with 9 bases between the two germline ends. The CDR3 has 13 amino acids. CDR3 bases: TGTGCCAGCAGTCGAGATTGGACCGGGGAGCTGTTTTTT. Its protein product is CASSRDWTGELFF.

V and J are TRBV6-1 and TRBJ2-2, with D unresolved. The germline gives CDR1 MNHNS, CDR2 SASEGT. Trimming cost V 7 bases and J 3 bases, with 9 bases left between them. This CDR3 comprises 13 residues. The CDR3 spells CASNSDYTGELFF. CDR3 sequence (DNA): TGTGCCAGCAACTCAGATTACACCGGGGAGCTGTTTTTT.

The genes are TRBV6-5 and TRBJ1-5; no definite D call. From germline, CDR1 is MNHEY and CDR2 SVGAGI. V lost 6 bases to trimming and J lost 2 bases, with 8 bases between them. The CDR3 is 13 residues long. The CDR3 here is CASRRGGNQPQHF. CDR3 coding DNA: TGTGCCAGCAGGAGAGGAGGCAATCAGCCCCAGCATTTT.

Only one count was recorded for this clone. V gene TRBV6-5 combines with J gene TRBJ1-1; D uncertain. Germline loops: CDR1 MNHEY, CDR2 SVGAGI. V was shortened by 7 bases and J by 5 bases, with 20 bases between the two germline ends. The length of the CDR3 is 15 residues. Here the CDR3 reads CASMARPSMGTEAFF. CDR3 in DNA: TGTGCCAGCATGGCGAGACCTTCGATGGGAACTGAAGCTTTCTTT.

V usage is TRBV7-8 and J usage is TRBJ2-7, with a weak D call TRBD2 (6 bases). Germline V CDR1 and CDR2: SGHVS, FQNEAQ. V was shortened by 4 bases and J by 1 base, with 20 bases between the two germline ends. The CDR3 loop spans 17 amino acids. Written as DNA, the CDR3 is TGTGCCAGCAGCTCGGGCGCCTCCGGGACTCGTTCCTACGAGCAGTACTTC. Residues: CASSSGASGTRSYEQYF.

This clone is large within its sample. The chain joins TRBV9 to TRBJ2-7; unclear D gene. The CDR3 has 14 amino acids. Germline-derived CDR1 and CDR2 are SGDLS and YYNGEE. Trimming took 2 bases from V and 7 from J, leaving 16 bases between them. The CDR3 nucleotides are TGTGCCAGCAGCGTGGACCTGGGCAGTAATGAGCAGTACTTC. As protein: CASSVDLGSNEQYF. Based on the CDR3 plus reference TRBV9 and TRBJ2-7, the full variable domain is DSGVTQTPKHLITATGQRVTLRCSPRSGDLSVYWYQQSLDQGLQFLIQYYNGEERAKGNILERFSAQQFPDLHSELNLSSLELGDSALYFCASSVDLGSNEQYFGPGTRLTVT.

The chain combines TRBV11-2 with TRBJ2-7, with D maybe TRBD2 (5 bases). Looked up from germline, CDR1 is SGHAT and CDR2 is FQNNGV. V lost 5 bases and J 2 bases, leaving 10 bases between the germline ends. This CDR3 region has 13 residues. In DNA, the CDR3 is TGTGCCAGCAGCCTCCAGCGGACCTACGAGCAGTACTTC. Amino acid sequence: CASSLQRTYEQYF.

The chain employs TRBV4-1 and TRBJ1-4; tentatively, D is TRBD1 (6 bases). V was cut by 0 bases and J by 7 bases, with 21 bases left in between. This CDR3 has 18 residues. Germline-derived CDR1 and CDR2 are MGHRA and YSYEKL. CDR3 sequence: CASSQENSLGSTGEKLFF. Here the CDR3 DNA reads TGCGCCAGCAGCCAAGAGAACTCCCTGGGATCGACAGGTGAAAAACTGTTTTTT.